The sequence of this T cell receptor beta chain was determined in a study of cytomegalovirus exposure and HLA in healthy donors. 60 Vbeta and 13 Jbeta primers were used in PCR. TCRdb's table, derived via immunoSEQ multiplex PCR, lists solely in-frame clones and lacks some. Of roughly 190,000 clones listed, about 81% are singletons. On this clone itself: No antigen is known for it.

Study-wide findings and caveats: An analysis that was carried out later associated 15,000 to 20,000 TCR beta sequences with HLA alleles at 0.05 false discovery rate. Analysis performed later showed TCR beta chains linked to HLA being more clonally expanded than equally common others. Later on, analysis showed that most CMV-associated TCR beta chains appeared to be HLA-restricted.

The CDR3 extends over 15 amino acids. The V gene's germline CDR1 is SNHLY and CDR2 FYNNEI. V trimming: 6 bases; J trimming: 1 base; junction bases outside the gene matches: 5. This receptor was taken from a man in his thirties or forties in good health and CMV-seropositive. V and J are TRBV2 and TRBJ2-5; 10 nucleotides line up with TRBD2. The sequencing sample was made of PBMCs. Written as DNA, the CDR3 is TGTGCCAGCAGGACCGGACTAGCGGCCCAAGAGACCCAGTACTTC. Amino acid sequence: CASRTGLAAQETQYF.